The rows below give T cell receptor beta chains drawn from one sample of a study of shared clonotypes between healthy human individuals. Assay: immunoSEQ multiplex PCR; the TCRdb copy retains only in-frame clones and omits some. The data contain about 2.1 million clones, about 94% of them seen just once; the ten biggest clones take up around 1.7%. Sequencing was performed on naive CD8+ T cells from PBMCs. These receptors originate from a man between 18 and 35 years old in good health. Some clones in this sample may be carry-over from other donors' samples. Both conserved end residues are part of each CDR3. A D gene is named only where the DNA matches it firmly. Size values are once, few and many counts, or a class for expanded clones, and some rows have none.

j_call clone_size d_call v_call cdr3_nt cdr3_aa
TRBJ2-7 NA NA TRBV7-9 TGTGCCAGCAGCCCCAGTCCACTAGCCGGGACCGACGAGCAGTACTTC CASSPSPLAGTDEQYF
TRBJ2-7 NA NA TRBV29-1 TGCAGCGTTGAGTGGGCCTCGTACCCTTCCTACGAGCAGTACTTC CSVEWASYPSYEQYF
TRBJ1-1 NA TRBD1 TRBV9 TGTGCCAGCAGCGTATCAGGGGGTACTGAAGCTTTCTTT CASSVSGGTEAFF
TRBJ2-5 NA NA TRBV7-9 TGTGCCAGCAGGTCGGGCCCCCAAGAGACCCAGTACTTC CASRSGPQETQYF
TRBJ1-4 NA TRBD1 TRBV27 TGTGCCAGCACCCCGACAGGGGGCAGTGAAAAACTGTTTTTT CASTPTGGSEKLFF
TRBJ2-7 NA NA TRBV4-1 TGCGCCAGCAGCCGCCTTGGGGCAAGCGACGAGCAGTACTTC CASSRLGASDEQYF
TRBJ2-7 NA NA TRBV6-1 TGTGCCAGCAGTGAAGGGCAGACCTACGAGCAGTACTTC CASSEGQTYEQYF
TRBJ1-2 once TRBD1 TRBV7-3 TGTGCCAGCAGCCCCACCCGAGGGGACAGACTTAAGAACTATGGCTACACCTTC CASSPTRGDRLKNYGYTF
TRBJ2-4 NA TRBD1 TRBV5-4 TGTGCCAGCAGCTGGGACAGGTTTAACATTCAGTACTTC CASSWDRFNIQYF
TRBJ2-7 NA TRBD1 TRBV5-1 TGCGCCAGCAGCTCCGGGACAGGAGGCTACGAGCAGTACTTC CASSSGTGGYEQYF
TRBJ1-2 NA TRBD1 TRBV9 TGTGCCAGCAGCGTAGACCAGGGGGCGTCTCGTGGCTACACCTTC CASSVDQGASRGYTF
TRBJ2-7 NA NA TRBV9 TGTGCCAGCAGCGTAGGGGCCGGGGTTCGCGACGAGCAGTACTTC CASSVGAGVRDEQYF
TRBJ2-1 NA TRBD2 TRBV19 TGTGCCAGTAGTATATCCAGACTAGCGGGATACAATGAGCAGTTCTTC CASSISRLAGYNEQFF
TRBJ1-2 NA NA TRBV7-9 TGTGCCAGCAGCGGCCCGGGGGGTGGCTACACCTTC CASSGPGGGYTF
TRBJ2-1 NA NA TRBV10-3 TGTGCCATCAGTGAGCGCAACAGGGACGATGAGCAGTTCTTC CAISERNRDDEQFF
TRBJ2-5 NA NA TRBV10-3 TGTGCCATCAGTGGGAGCTCCGTCGGAGAGCAGTACTTC CAISGSSVGEQYF
TRBJ1-2 NA NA TRBV4-3 TGCGCCAGCAGCCAAGATCGTAGGACTAACTATGGCTACACCTTC CASSQDRRTNYGYTF
TRBJ2-1 NA TRBD2 TRBV19 TGTGCCAGTAGTACGACTAGCGGGAGGCTCTCCTACAATGAGCAGTTCTTC CASSTTSGRLSYNEQFF
TRBJ2-1 NA NA TRBV9 TGTGCCAGCAGCGTAGTCCCAAACAATGAGCAGTTCTTC CASSVVPNNEQFF
TRBJ2-1 NA TRBD2 TRBV5-6 TGTGCCAGCAGCGGCGGGAGGTCGTCCTACAATGAGCAGTTCTTC CASSGGRSSYNEQFF
TRBJ1-3 NA NA TRBV4-3 TGCGCCAGCAGCCAAGATCTATGGGGGACTGGAAACACCATATATTTT CASSQDLWGTGNTIYF
TRBJ2-1 NA TRBD2 TRBV16 TGTGCCAGCAGCCAATTACGTAGCGGGAACGACAATGAGCAGTTCTTC CASSQLRSGNDNEQFF
TRBJ1-1 NA NA TRBV11-2 TGTGCCAGCAGCTTAAAACCATCAGGCCCTGAAGCTTTCTTT CASSLKPSGPEAFF
TRBJ2-1 NA NA TRBV4-1 TGCGCCAGCAGCCAAGATTTGGCAAAAAGGGTCTACAATGAGCAGTTCTTC CASSQDLAKRVYNEQFF
TRBJ2-7 NA TRBD1 TRBV2 TGTGCCAGCAGCGGACAGGGGGCGGACGAGCAGTACTTC CASSGQGADEQYF
TRBJ2-7 once NA TRBV4-1 TGCGCCAGCAGCCAAGATGTTGTTGCCTACGAGCAGTACTTC CASSQDVVAYEQYF
TRBJ1-1 NA NA TRBV27 TGTGCCAGCAGTTTATCTCGCGACACTGAAGCTTTCTTT CASSLSRDTEAFF
TRBJ2-3 NA TRBD2 TRBV7-8 TGTGCCAGCAGCCCAGTCGGCCCGGAAGGACTAGCGGGAGGGGGAGATACGCAGTATTTT CASSPVGPEGLAGGGDTQYF
TRBJ2-7 NA NA TRBV28 TGTGCCAGCAGTTTAATTGTACGGAGCTCCTACGAGCAGTACTTC CASSLIVRSSYEQYF
TRBJ1-2 NA TRBD1 TRBV29-1 TGCAGCGCCACAGGGGCCCTGGGCTATGGCTACACCTTC CSATGALGYGYTF
TRBJ1-2 NA NA TRBV4-2 TGTGCCAGCAGCCAAGGAAAAGGGGAGAATAACTATGGCTACACCTTC CASSQGKGENNYGYTF
TRBJ2-1 NA TRBD2 TRBV7-8 TGTGCCAGCAGCTTAACAATATCGGGAGGGAGGATTGAGCAGTTCTTC CASSLTISGGRIEQFF
TRBJ2-7 NA NA TRBV6-5 TGTGCCAGCAGTGTCGGGAGCTACGAGCAGTACTTC CASSVGSYEQYF
TRBJ2-1 NA TRBD2 TRBV6-6 TGTGCCAGCAGTTACGGCGGGAGGGGATACAATGAGCAGTTCTTC CASSYGGRGYNEQFF
TRBJ2-1 NA NA TRBV10-2 TGCGCCAGCAGTGACGCCAGGGCCTACAATGAGCAGTTCTTC CASSDARAYNEQFF
TRBJ2-3 NA TRBD1 TRBV28 TGTGCCAGCAGGCAGGGGACAGGGGGAGATACGCAGTATTTT CASRQGTGGDTQYF
TRBJ2-7 NA NA TRBV9 TGTGCCAGCAGCGTAGCTGGCCTCTCCTACGAGCAGTACTTC CASSVAGLSYEQYF
TRBJ2-5 NA NA TRBV2 TGTGCCAGCAGTGAATCTCGATCCTACGGGGTCTTCGGGGAGACCCAGTACTTC CASSESRSYGVFGETQYF
TRBJ1-2 NA NA TRBV7-9 TGTGCCAGCAGCTTAGGGGGTGCCTATGGCTACACCTTC CASSLGGAYGYTF
TRBJ1-1 once TRBD1 TRBV6-5 TGTGCCAGCAGTCCCGGGACAGGGGGAACTGAAGCTTTCTTT CASSPGTGGTEAFF
TRBJ2-5 NA NA TRBV28 TGTGCCAGCAAGGGTGGCGGGTGGGAGACCCAGTACTTC CASKGGGWETQYF
TRBJ2-7 NA NA TRBV7-9 TGTGCCACCTTCCGGTGGGGGCGAACGGACTACGAGCAGTACTTC CATFRWGRTDYEQYF
TRBJ1-2 NA NA TRBV13 TGTGCCAGCTCCCACTCGGGACGGATGAACTATGGCTACACCTTC CASSHSGRMNYGYTF
TRBJ2-7 NA TRBD2 TRBV7-9 TGTGCCAGCAGCGCGGGACTAGCGGGAGCTTTCAACGAGCAGTACTTC CASSAGLAGAFNEQYF
TRBJ1-2 once NA TRBV27 TGTGCCAGCAGTTACACAGCCGGTGCTGCCGGCTACACCTTC CASSYTAGAAGYTF
TRBJ2-1 NA NA TRBV7-9 TGTGCCAGCAGCTGGGACCACCGGGATGAGCAGTTCTTC CASSWDHRDEQFF
TRBJ2-1 NA TRBD2 TRBV14 TGTGCCAGCAGCCACTCGGGGGGTAATGAGCAGTTCTTC CASSHSGGNEQFF
TRBJ1-5 NA NA TRBV9 TGTGCCAGCAGTATCGAGGACGTTGGGCCCCAGCATTTT CASSIEDVGPQHF
TRBJ2-7 NA TRBD1 TRBV27 TGTGCCAGCAGTTTATCTCCGGGGACAGGGGCCCACGAGCAGTACTTC CASSLSPGTGAHEQYF